These 5 T cell receptor beta chains share one sample of origin, sequenced in a study of T cell clones after liver transplantation (dated by TCRdb to between 2018 and 2020). The library was built by means of the immunoSEQ multiplex PCR assay. The source is immuneACCESS, and TCRdb retained only in-frame sequences with V and J called. Part of the clones is not carried over; for the studies checked, unresolved V genes explain less than half of this, and the remainder is unexplained. This sample is represented by about 120,000 clones; 90% of them were singletons. The ten most abundant clones make up around 0.83% of the sample. The material was CD4+ T cells from blood, obtained 12 months after liver transplant. These receptors all come from a human patient who received a liver transplant. In patients who had a transplant, some T cells may come from the graft donor.

This clone has only one observation. V usage is TRBV5-1 and J usage is TRBJ2-7; D is perhaps TRBD1 or TRBD2 (5 bases each). V was cut by 3 bases and J by 2 bases, with 15 bases left in between. The germline CDR1 and CDR2 sequences are SGHRS and YFSETQ. The length of the CDR3 is 15 residues. For the CDR3, the DNA is TGCGCCAGCAGCTCCGCAGGGAGTAACACCTACGAGCAGTACTTC. Translating it yields CASSSAGSNTYEQYF.

The chain uses TRBV7-8 and TRBJ1-4, with 9 bases lining up with TRBD1. The J segment lost 14 bases and the V segment lost 5 bases, leaving 21 bases of the junction unmatched. The germline CDR1 and CDR2 sequences are SGHVS and FQNEAQ. This CDR3 region has 17 residues. The CDR3 region has the DNA TGTGCCAGCAGCCTCACCTGGGACAGGGAATTCCGAGTGCAGCTGTTTTTT. The encoded protein is CASSLTWDREFRVQLFF.

The V call is TRBV19, the J call TRBJ2-7; weak D call: TRBD1 (6 bases). Germline values: CDR1 LNHDA, CDR2 SQIVND (reference sequence). The CDR3 runs to 14 residues. V lost 6 bases to trimming and J lost 2 bases, with 14 bases between them. The CDR3 DNA sequence: TGTGCCAGTAGCACCGGGACACCTACCTACGAGCAGTACTTC. Translating it yields CASSTGTPTYEQYF.

The chain is built from TRBV7-6 and TRBJ2-7, with 8 bases aligning to TRBD1. Looked up from germline, CDR1 is SGHVS and CDR2 is FNYEAQ. Trimming cost V 3 bases and J 4 bases; bases outside gene matches: 8. The CDR3 extends over 15 amino acids. CDR3 DNA sequence: TGTGCCAGCAGCTTTAGACAGGGGAGTTTTTACGAGCAGTACTTC. The encoded protein is CASSFRQGSFYEQYF.

The chain couples TRBV5-1 to TRBJ1-4; TRBD1 agrees at 8 bases. CDR1 SGHRS and CDR2 YFSETQ come from the germline V gene. The CDR3 has 14 amino acids. J lost 4 bases, V lost 2 bases, and 1 base had no gene match. In DNA form, the CDR3 reads TGCGCCAGCAGCTTAGACAGGGGTAATGAAAAACTGTTTTTT. As protein: CASSLDRGNEKLFF. Together with reference TRBV5-1 and TRBJ1-4, the CDR3 gives the full variable domain: KAGVTQTPRYLIKTRGQQVTLSCSPISGHRSVSWYQQTPGQGLQFLFEYFSETQRNKGNFPGRFSGRQFSNSRSEMNVSTLELGDSALYLCASSLDRGNEKLFFGSGTQLSVL.